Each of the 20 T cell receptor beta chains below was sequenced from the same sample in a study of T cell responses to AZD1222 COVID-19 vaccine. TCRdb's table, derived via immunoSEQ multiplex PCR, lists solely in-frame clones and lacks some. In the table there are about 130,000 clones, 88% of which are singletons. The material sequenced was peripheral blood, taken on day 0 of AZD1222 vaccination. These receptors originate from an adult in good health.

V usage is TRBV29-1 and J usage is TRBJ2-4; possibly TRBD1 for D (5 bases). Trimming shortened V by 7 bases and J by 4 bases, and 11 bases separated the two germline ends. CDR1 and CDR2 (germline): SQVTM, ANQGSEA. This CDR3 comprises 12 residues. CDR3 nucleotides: TGCAGCGGATGGGCAGGGAAAAACATTCAGTACTTC. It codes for CSGWAGKNIQYF.

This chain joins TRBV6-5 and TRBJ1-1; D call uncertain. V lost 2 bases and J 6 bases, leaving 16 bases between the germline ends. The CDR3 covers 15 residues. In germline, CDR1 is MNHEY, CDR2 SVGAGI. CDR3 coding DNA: TGTGCCAGCAGTTACCGATCTTTCGCCCTCGCTGAAGCTTTCTTT. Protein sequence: CASSYRSFALAEAFF.

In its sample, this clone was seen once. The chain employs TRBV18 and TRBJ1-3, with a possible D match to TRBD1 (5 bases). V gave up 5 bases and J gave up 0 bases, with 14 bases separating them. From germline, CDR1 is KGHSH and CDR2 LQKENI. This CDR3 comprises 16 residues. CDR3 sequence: CASSSYTQGSGNTIYF. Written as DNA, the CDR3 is TGTGCCAGCTCATCGTACACTCAGGGCTCTGGAAACACCATATATTTT.

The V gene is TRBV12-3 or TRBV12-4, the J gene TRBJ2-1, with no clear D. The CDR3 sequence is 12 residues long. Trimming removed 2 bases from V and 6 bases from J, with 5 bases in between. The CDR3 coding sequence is TGTGCCAGCAGTTTATGGGGCAATGAGCAGTTCTTC. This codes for CASSLWGNEQFF.

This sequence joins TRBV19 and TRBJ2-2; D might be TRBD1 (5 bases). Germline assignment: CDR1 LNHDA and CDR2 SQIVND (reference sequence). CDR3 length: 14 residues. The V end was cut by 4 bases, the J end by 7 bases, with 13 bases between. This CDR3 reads CASSTRQGGGELFF. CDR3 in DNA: TGTGCCAGTAGTACCCGTCAGGGCGGCGGGGAGCTGTTTTTT.

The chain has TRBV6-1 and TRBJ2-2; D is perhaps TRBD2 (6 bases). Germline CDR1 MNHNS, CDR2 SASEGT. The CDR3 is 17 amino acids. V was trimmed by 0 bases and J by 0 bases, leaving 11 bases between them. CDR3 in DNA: TGTGCCAGCAGTGAAGCGAATGCGGGGTCGAACACCGGGGAGCTGTTTTTT. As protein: CASSEANAGSNTGELFF.

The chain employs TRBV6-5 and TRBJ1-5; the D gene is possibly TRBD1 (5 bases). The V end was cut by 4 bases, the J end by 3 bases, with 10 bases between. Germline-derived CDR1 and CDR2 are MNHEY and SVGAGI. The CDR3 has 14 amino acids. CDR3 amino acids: CASSWDGYNQPQHF. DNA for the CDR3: TGTGCCAGCAGTTGGGACGGATACAATCAGCCCCAGCATTTT.

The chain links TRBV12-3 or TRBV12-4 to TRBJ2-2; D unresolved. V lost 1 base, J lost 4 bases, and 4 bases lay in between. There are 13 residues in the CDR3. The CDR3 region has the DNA TGTGCCAGCAGTTTAGGGGGCACCGGGGAGCTGTTTTTT. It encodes CASSLGGTGELFF.

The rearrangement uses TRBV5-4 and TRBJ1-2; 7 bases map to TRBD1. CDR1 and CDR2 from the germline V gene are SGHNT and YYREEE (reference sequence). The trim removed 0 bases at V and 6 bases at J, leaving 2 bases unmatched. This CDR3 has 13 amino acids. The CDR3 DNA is TGTGCCAGCAGCTTGGTCACAGGGGATGGCTACACCTTC. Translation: CASSLVTGDGYTF.

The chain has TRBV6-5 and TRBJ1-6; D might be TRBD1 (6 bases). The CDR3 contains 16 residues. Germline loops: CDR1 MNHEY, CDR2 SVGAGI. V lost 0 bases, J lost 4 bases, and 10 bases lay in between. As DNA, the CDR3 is TGTGCCAGCAGTTACTCCGACAGGCCATATAATTCACCCCTCCACTTT. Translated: CASSYSDRPYNSPLHF.

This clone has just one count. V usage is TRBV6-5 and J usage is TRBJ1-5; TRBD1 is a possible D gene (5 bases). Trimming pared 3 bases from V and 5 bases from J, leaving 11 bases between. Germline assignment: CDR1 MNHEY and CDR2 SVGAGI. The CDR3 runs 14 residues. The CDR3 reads CASSYEPGYQPQHF. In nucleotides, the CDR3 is TGTGCCAGCAGTTATGAGCCAGGGTATCAGCCCCAGCATTTT.

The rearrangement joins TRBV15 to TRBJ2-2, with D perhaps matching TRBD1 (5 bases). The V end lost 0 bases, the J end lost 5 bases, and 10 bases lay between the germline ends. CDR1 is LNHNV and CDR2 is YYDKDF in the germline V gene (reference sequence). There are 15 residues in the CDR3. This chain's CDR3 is CATSRDGRVTGELFF. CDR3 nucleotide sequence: TGTGCCACCAGCAGAGATGGCAGGGTGACCGGGGAGCTGTTTTTT.

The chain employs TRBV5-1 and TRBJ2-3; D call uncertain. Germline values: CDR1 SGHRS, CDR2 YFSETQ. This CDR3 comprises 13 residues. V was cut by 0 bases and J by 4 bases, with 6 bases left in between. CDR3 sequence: CASSLDWADTQYF. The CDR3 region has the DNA TGCGCCAGCAGCTTGGATTGGGCAGATACGCAGTATTTT.

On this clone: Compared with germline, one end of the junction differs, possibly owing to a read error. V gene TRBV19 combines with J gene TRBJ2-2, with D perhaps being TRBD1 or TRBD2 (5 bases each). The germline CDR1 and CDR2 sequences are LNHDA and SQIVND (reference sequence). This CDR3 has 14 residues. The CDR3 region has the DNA TGTGCGAGTAGTCTGGGGCCGGGGACCGGGGAGCTGTTTTTT. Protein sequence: CASSLGPGTGELFF.

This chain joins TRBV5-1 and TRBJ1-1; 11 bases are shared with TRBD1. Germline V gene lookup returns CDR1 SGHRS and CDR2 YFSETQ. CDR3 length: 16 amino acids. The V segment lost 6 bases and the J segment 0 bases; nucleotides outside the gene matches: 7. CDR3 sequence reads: CASTWGQGVMNTEAFF. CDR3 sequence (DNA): TGCGCCAGCACATGGGGACAGGGGGTTATGAACACTGAAGCTTTCTTT. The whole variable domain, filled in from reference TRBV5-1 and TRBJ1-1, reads KAGVTQTPRYLIKTRGQQVTLSCSPISGHRSVSWYQQTPGQGLQFLFEYFSETQRNKGNFPGRFSGRQFSNSRSEMNVSTLELGDSALYLCASTWGQGVMNTEAFFGQGTRLTVV.

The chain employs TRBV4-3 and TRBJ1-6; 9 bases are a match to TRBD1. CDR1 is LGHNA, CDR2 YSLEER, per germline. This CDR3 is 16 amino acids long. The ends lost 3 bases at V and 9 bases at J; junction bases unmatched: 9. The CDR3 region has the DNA TGCGCCAGCAGCCACAGCGCGGGACAGGGAGGTTCACCCCTCCACTTT. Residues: CASSHSAGQGGSPLHF.

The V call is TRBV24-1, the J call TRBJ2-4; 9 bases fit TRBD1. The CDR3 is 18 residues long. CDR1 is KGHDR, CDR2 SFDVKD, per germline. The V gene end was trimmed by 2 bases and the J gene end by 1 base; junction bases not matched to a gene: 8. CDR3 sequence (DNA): TGTGCCACCAGTGATTGGAACAGGGGGCTTTTCGCCAAAAACATTCAGTACTTC. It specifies CATSDWNRGLFAKNIQYF.

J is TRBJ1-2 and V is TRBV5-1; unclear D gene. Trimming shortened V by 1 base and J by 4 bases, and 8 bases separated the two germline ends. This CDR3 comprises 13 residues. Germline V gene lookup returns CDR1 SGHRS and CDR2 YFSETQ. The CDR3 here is CASSLPDGYGYTF. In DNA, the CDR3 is TGCGCCAGCAGCTTGCCAGATGGCTATGGCTACACCTTC.

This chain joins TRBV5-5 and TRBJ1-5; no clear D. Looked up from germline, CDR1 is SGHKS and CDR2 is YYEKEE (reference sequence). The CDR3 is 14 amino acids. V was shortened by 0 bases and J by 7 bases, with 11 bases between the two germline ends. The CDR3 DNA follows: TGTGCCAGCAGCTTGGATCTTCTGGGCCAGCCCCAGCATTTT. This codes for CASSLDLLGQPQHF.

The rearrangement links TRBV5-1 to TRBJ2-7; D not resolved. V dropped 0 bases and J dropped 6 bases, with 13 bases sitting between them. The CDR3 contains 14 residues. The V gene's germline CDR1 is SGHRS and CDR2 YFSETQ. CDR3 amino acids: CASSLDPGQSEQYF. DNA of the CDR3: TGCGCCAGCAGCTTGGATCCGGGTCAGAGCGAGCAGTACTTC.